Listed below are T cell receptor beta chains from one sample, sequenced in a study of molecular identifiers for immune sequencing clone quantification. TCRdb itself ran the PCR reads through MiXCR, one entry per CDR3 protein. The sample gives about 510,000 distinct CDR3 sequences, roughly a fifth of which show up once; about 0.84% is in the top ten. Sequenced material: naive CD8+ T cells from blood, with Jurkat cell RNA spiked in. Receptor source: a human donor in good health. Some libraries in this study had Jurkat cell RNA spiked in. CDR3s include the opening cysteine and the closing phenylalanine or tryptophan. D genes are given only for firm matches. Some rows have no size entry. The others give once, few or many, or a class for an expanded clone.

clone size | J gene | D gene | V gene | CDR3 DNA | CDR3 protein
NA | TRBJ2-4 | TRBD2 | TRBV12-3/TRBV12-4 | TGTGCCAGCAGTTCGGGACTAGCGGTAGCCAAAAACATTCAGTACTTC | CASSSGLAVAKNIQYF
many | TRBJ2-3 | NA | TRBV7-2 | TGTGCCAGCAGCTTAGGACTAGACACAGATACGCAGTATTTT | CASSLGLDTDTQYF
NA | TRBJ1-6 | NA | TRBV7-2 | TGTGCCAGCAGCTTAGCGCGGGATGCGCCCATCCCACCCCTCCACTTT | CASSLARDAPIPPLHF
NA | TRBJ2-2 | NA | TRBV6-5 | TGTGCCAGCAGTTACGACAGGATGAGCACCGGGGAGCTGTGTTTT | CASSYDRMSTGELCF
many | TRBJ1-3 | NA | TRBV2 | TGTGCCAGCAGTGAAGGGGGACTGTCAGCCTCTGGAAACACCATATATTTT | CASSEGGLSASGNTIYF
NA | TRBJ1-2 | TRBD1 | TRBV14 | TGTGCCAGCAGCCATCCGGGACAGGGGGCCCAAATTCCTCATGGCTACACCTTC | CASSHPGQGAQIPHGYTF
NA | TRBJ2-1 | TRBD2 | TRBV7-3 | TGTGCCAGCAGCTTAAACCCTAGCGGGTCTAGCTCCTACAATGAGCAGTTCTTC | CASSLNPSGSSSYNEQFF
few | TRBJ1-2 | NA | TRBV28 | TGTGCCAGCAGTTTTAGGGGGGAAAACTATGGCTACACCTTC | CASSFRGENYGYTF
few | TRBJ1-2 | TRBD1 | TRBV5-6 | TGTGCCAGCAGCTCAATACAGGGGGTAGCTTCCTATGGCTACACCTTC | CASSSIQGVASYGYTF
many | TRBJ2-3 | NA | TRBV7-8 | TGTGCCAGCAGCTTGATGGGTAGCACAGATACGCAGTATTTT | CASSLMGSTDTQYF
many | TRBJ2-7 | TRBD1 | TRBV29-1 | TGCAGCGTTGTTCGACAGGGGGCGAATGAGCAGTACTTC | CSVVRQGANEQYF
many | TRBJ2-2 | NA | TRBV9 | TGTGCCAGCAGCCGGAACACCGGGGAGCTGTTTTTT | CASSRNTGELFF
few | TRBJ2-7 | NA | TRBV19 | TGTGCCAGTAGTATTTTAGTCGGCAGCTCCTACGAGCAGTACTTC | CASSILVGSSYEQYF
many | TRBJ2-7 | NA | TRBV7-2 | TGTGCCAGCAGCCCGATGGACAGCTTTGGCGAGCAGTACTTC | CASSPMDSFGEQYF
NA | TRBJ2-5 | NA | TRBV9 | TGTGCCAGCAGCGTAGGCCAGACCCAAGAGACCCAGTACTTC | CASSVGQTQETQYF
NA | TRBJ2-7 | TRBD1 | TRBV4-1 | TGCGCCAGCAGCCAAGAAGCCCACACAGGGGCCCACGAGCAGTACTTC | CASSQEAHTGAHEQYF
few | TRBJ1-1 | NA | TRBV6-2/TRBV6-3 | TGTGCCAGCAGTCCTCCCGGGCCGATCACTGAAGCTTTCTTT | CASSPPGPITEAFF
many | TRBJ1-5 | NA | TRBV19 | TGTGCCAGTAGTGCAGTGGGGCCCCAGCATTTT | CASSAVGPQHF
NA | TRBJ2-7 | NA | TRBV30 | TGTGCCTGGGGTAGCTCCTACGAGCAGTACTTC | CAWGSSYEQYF
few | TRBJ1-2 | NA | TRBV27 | TGTGCCAGCAGCCCCGCTAGCAGGAGCGTTAACTATGGCTACACCTTC | CASSPASRSVNYGYTF
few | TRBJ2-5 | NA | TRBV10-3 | TGTGCCATCTTTCCAAAACAAGAGACCCAGTACTTC | CAIFPKQETQYF
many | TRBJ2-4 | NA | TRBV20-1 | TGCAGTGCTAGAGGGGAGGAGACAGGGCAAAACATTCAGTACTTC | CSARGEETGQNIQYF
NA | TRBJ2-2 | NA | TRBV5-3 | TGTGCCAGCGGCCATACCGGGGAGCTGTTTTTT | CASGHTGELFF
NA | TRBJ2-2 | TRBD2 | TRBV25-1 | TGTGCCAGCAGTGAACGGGGGGGCGGTTACACCGGGGAGCTGTTTTTT | CASSERGGGYTGELFF
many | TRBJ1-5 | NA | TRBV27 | TGTGCCAGCAGTTCCCACCCAAATCAGCCCCAGCATTTT | CASSSHPNQPQHF
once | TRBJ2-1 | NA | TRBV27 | TGTGCCAGCAGGCACCCGGGGCCCCGCAATGAGCAGTTCTTC | CASRHPGPRNEQFF
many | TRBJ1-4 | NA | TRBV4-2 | TGTGCCAGCAGTGAACGGAGGGGTAATGAAAAACTGTTTTTT | CASSERRGNEKLFF
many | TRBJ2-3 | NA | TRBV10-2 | TGCGCCAGCAAAGCTAGCACAGATACGCAGTATTTT | CASKASTDTQYF
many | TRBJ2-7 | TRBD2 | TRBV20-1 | TGCAGTGCTAGAGGGGGCGGGGGTAGCTCCTACGAGCAGTACTTC | CSARGGGGSSYEQYF